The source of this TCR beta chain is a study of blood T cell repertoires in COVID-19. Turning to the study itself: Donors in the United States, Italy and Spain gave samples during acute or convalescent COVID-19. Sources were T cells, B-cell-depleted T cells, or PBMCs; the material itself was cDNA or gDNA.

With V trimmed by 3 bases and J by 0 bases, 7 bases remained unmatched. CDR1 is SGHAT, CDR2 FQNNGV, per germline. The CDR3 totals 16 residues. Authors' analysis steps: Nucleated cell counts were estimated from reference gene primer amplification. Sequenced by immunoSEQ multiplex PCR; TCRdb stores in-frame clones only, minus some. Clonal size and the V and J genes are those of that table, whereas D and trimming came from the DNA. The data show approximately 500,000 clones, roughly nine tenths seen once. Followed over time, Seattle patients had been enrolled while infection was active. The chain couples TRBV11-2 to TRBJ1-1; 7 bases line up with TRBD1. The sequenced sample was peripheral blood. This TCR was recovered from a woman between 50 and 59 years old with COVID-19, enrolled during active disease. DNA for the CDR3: TGTGCCAGCAGCTTCATACCCCAGGGGGTGAACACTGAAGCTTTCTTT. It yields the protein CASSFIPQGVNTEAFF.